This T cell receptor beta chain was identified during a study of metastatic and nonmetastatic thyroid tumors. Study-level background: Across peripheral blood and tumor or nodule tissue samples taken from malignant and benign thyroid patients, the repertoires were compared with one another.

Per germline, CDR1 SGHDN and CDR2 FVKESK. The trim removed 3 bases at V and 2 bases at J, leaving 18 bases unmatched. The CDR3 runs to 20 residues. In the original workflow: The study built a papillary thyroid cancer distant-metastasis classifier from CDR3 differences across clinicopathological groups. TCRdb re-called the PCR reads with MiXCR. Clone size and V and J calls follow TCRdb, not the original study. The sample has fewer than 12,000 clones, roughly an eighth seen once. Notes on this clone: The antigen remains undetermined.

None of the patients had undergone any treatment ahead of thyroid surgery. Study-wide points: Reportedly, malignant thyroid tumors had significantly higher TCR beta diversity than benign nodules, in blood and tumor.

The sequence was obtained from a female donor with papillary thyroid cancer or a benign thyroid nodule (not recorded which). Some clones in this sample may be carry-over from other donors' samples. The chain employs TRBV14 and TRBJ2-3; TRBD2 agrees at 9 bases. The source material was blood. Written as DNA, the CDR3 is TGTGCCAGCAGCCATGAGGGGTGGATTATAGCGGGGGACCTCACAGATACGCAGTATTTT. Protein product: CASSHEGWIIAGDLTDTQYF. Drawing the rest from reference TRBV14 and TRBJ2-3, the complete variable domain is EAGVTQFPSHSVIEKGQTVTLRCDPISGHDNLYWYRRVMGKEIKFLLHFVKESKQDESGMPNNRFLAERTGGTYSTLKVQPAELEDSGVYFCASSHEGWIIAGDLTDTQYFGPGTRLTVL.